One sample yielded the 11 T cell receptor beta chains listed below, sequenced in a study of siplizumab effects on memory and regulatory T cells. Their antigens are not known. The data were produced by immunoSEQ multiplex PCR, yet TCRdb's version contains in-frame clones alone and is incomplete. The data show roughly 13,000 clones, 49% seen once. The mixed lymphocyte reaction cells were grown together in coculture at 37°C for roughly six days. Sequencing input: CFSE-low (dividing) CD4+ T cells sorted from an allogeneic mixed lymphocyte reaction. The source is a human donor in good health; the cells came from an allogeneic mixed lymphocyte reaction.

This clone was seen a handful of times. V and J are TRBV14 and TRBJ1-2; D not certain. Germline V gives CDR1 SGHDN, CDR2 FVKESK. Trimming stripped 4 bases from V and 8 bases from J, with 14 bases between. There are 13 residues in the CDR3. CDR3 bases: TGTGCCAGCAGCCGAATCCGAGGGTCGGGCTACACCTTC. As protein: CASSRIRGSGYTF. The full variable domain, its missing parts supplied by reference TRBV14 and TRBJ1-2, is EAGVTQFPSHSVIEKGQTVTLRCDPISGHDNLYWYRRVMGKEIKFLLHFVKESKQDESGMPNNRFLAERTGGTYSTLKVQPAELEDSGVYFCASSRIRGSGYTFGSGTRLTVV.

The chain is built from TRBV6-6 and TRBJ1-1; no clear D. The V gene's germline CDR1 is MNHNY and CDR2 SVGAGI (reference sequence). V was pared by 0 bases and J by 1 base, with 3 bases between. This CDR3 comprises 13 residues. The CDR3 nucleotides read TGTGCCAGCAGTTACTCGAGGAACACTGAAGCTTTCTTT. It codes for CASSYSRNTEAFF.

The rearrangement links TRBV29-1 to TRBJ2-1, with D perhaps matching TRBD1 (6 bases). The CDR3 length is 14 residues. Germline CDR1 is SQVTM and CDR2 is ANQGSEA. V was trimmed by 5 bases and J by 8 bases, leaving 19 bases between them. CDR3 sequence: CSVNTSLQGYEQFF. CDR3 bases: TGCAGCGTTAACACGAGCCTACAGGGCTATGAGCAGTTCTTC.

The V gene is TRBV30, the J gene TRBJ2-7, with 10 bases matching TRBD2. CDR1 and CDR2 from the germline V gene are GTSNPN and SVGIG (reference sequence). V trimming: 3 bases; J trimming: 5 bases; junction bases outside the gene matches: 4. CDR3 size: 13 residues. The CDR3 is CAWSTSGVNEQYF. CDR3 bases: TGTGCCTGGAGCACTAGCGGGGTGAACGAGCAGTACTTC.

This clone has only one observation. The chain recombines TRBV6-1 with TRBJ1-2; the D gene is possibly TRBD1 (5 bases). V was trimmed by 4 bases and J by 8 bases, leaving 20 bases between them. The CDR3 covers 15 residues. Germline loops: CDR1 MNHNS, CDR2 SASEGT. CDR3 DNA sequence: TGTGCCAGCAGTGTCCAACAGGTGATTCTGGAAGGCTACACCTTC. Its translation: CASSVQQVILEGYTF.

The rearrangement uses TRBV10-3 and TRBJ2-2; the match to TRBD2 covers 11 bases. Trimming took 4 bases from V and 2 from J; bases not matched to a gene: 3. This CDR3 comprises 16 residues. Germline V gene data show CDR1 as ENHRY and CDR2 as SYGVKD. DNA for the CDR3: TGTGCCATCAGTGTAGGGACTAGCGGAAACACCGGGGAGCTGTTTTTT. Translation gives CAISVGTSGNTGELFF.

The genes are TRBV2 and TRBJ1-5; no definite D call. V was cut by 3 bases and J by 7 bases, with 7 bases left in between. The germline V gene has CDR1 SNHLY and CDR2 FYNNEI. The CDR3 length is 12 residues. The CDR3 DNA follows: TGTGCCAGCAGTGAGACGGGACAGCCCCAGCATTTT. It yields the protein CASSETGQPQHF.

The chain combines TRBV5-5 with TRBJ1-2, with D unresolved. Trimming left V 3 bases short and J 5 bases short, with 20 bases between. The CDR3 sequence is 16 residues long. CDR1 SGHKS and CDR2 YYEKEE come from the germline V gene (reference sequence). The CDR3 protein is CASSSDNGVRLYGYTF. In DNA form, the CDR3 reads TGTGCCAGCAGCTCGGATAATGGGGTCCGCCTTTATGGCTACACCTTC. Filled out from reference TRBV5-5 and TRBJ1-2, the complete variable domain reads DAGVTQSPTHLIKTRGQQVTLRCSPISGHKSVSWYQQVLGQGPQFIFQYYEKEERGRGNFPDRFSARQFPNYSSELNVNALLLGDSALYLCASSSDNGVRLYGYTFGSGTRLTVV.

This chain uses TRBV7-3 with TRBJ1-1; 7 bases are a match to TRBD1. Germline lookup yields CDR1 SGHTA and CDR2 FQGTGA. The CDR3 consists of 14 residues. J gave up 6 bases and V 4 bases, and 8 bases lay outside the gene matches. The CDR3 coding sequence is TGTGCCAGCAGCTGGGAGGGGCAGGGGGCTGAAGCTTTCTTT. Protein sequence: CASSWEGQGAEAFF.

The chain links TRBV2 to TRBJ2-7; TRBD2 matches at 9 bases. Germline loops: CDR1 SNHLY, CDR2 FYNNEI. After removal of 1 base from V and 7 bases from J, the junction contained 11 bases not matched to a gene. The CDR3 is 16 amino acids. CDR3 protein: CASSEEGSGGRGEQYF. In nucleotides, the CDR3 is TGTGCCAGCAGTGAAGAAGGTAGCGGGGGTCGTGGTGAGCAGTACTTC.

This clone was detected only a few times. This chain connects TRBV29-1 to TRBJ1-3, with a tentative D call TRBD1 (6 bases). This CDR3 contains 15 residues. Trimming shortened V by 6 bases and J by 0 bases, and 15 bases separated the two germline ends. Germline V lookup: CDR1 SQVTM, CDR2 ANQGSEA. The CDR3 nucleotides read TGCAGCGTGGCACCGGACAGCAACTCTGGAAACACCATATATTTT. Translating it yields CSVAPDSNSGNTIYF.